What follows are 32 T cell receptor beta chains derived from one specimen sequenced in a study of Ad26.COV2.S vaccination and SARS-CoV-2 variants. Noted treatment: about 20 received Ad26.COV2.S at low or high dose, single or two shots; several received placebo; per-sample allocation not given. Repertoires come from day 63 after the first vaccine or placebo injection. The data were produced by immunoSEQ multiplex PCR, yet TCRdb's version contains in-frame clones alone and is incomplete. The repertoire includes 350,000 to 400,000 clones, around 85% of them detected once, and 3.5% sits in the top ten. The specimen comprised peripheral blood, sampled in a trial of Ad26.COV2.S vaccine versus placebo. These receptors all stem from a person between 18 and 65 years old who received the Ad26.COV2.S COVID-19 vaccine or a placebo.

The chain carries TRBV11-2 and TRBJ1-1; TRBD1 matches 7 bases. The CDR3 is 13 residues long. V lost 0 bases, J lost 11 bases, and 6 bases stayed unmatched. CDR1 SGHAT and CDR2 FQNNGV come from the germline V gene. The CDR3: CASSLDRGGYAFF. Here the CDR3 DNA reads TGTGCCAGCAGCTTAGATCGAGGGGGCTATGCTTTCTTT.

DNA for the CDR3: TGTGCCAGCAGCTTATACGGGGAAGGGAATGAGCAGTTCTTC. Translation: CASSLYGEGNEQFF. The V gene is TRBV7-9, the J gene TRBJ2-1; a possible D gene is TRBD2 (5 bases). CDR1 is SEHNR, CDR2 FQNEAQ, per germline (reference sequence). V lost 2 bases and J 7 bases, leaving 12 bases between the germline ends. The CDR3 extends over 14 amino acids.

The gene calls are TRBV11-2 and TRBJ1-1, with a tentative D call TRBD1 (6 bases). CDR3 length: 13 residues. With 5 bases removed from V and 12 bases from J, the gap between germline ends came to 19 bases. Germline V gene data show CDR1 as SGHAT and CDR2 as FQNNGV. CDR3 nucleotides: TGTGCCAGCAGCCAAGACAGGAGGCTGGAAACTTTCTTT. Protein product: CASSQDRRLETFF. Supplemented by reference TRBV11-2 and TRBJ1-1, the full variable domain reads EAGVAQSPRYKIIEKRQSVAFWCNPISGHATLYWYQQILGQGPKLLIQFQNNGVVDDSQLPKDRFSAERLKGVDSTLKIQPAKLEDSAVYLCASSQDRRLETFFGQGTRLTVV.

The CDR3 sequence is CASSPTGIDTEAFF. The DNA of the CDR3 is TGTGCCAGCAGCCCGACAGGGATTGACACTGAAGCTTTCTTT. J is TRBJ1-1 and V is TRBV7-9; TRBD1 matches 7 bases. The CDR3 sequence is 14 residues long. CDR1 is SEHNR, CDR2 FQNEAQ, per germline (reference sequence). Trimming took 5 bases from V and 3 from J; bases not matched to a gene: 6. The whole variable domain, remainder taken from reference TRBV7-9 and TRBJ1-1, is DTGVSQNPRHKITKRGQNVTFRCDPISEHNRLYWYRQTLGQGPEFLTYFQNEAQLEKSRLLSDRFSAERPKGSFSTLEIQRTEQGDSAMYLCASSPTGIDTEAFFGQGTRLTVV.

The J gene is TRBJ1-1, the V gene TRBV11-3; D is ambiguous. This CDR3 region has 13 residues. Looked up from germline, CDR1 is SGHNT and CDR2 is YENEEA. With 5 bases removed from V and 7 bases from J, the gap between germline ends came to 14 bases. The CDR3 coding sequence is TGTGCCAGCAGCCTGCGCCGGGGAGATGAAGCTTTCTTT. It specifies CASSLRRGDEAFF.

The chain links TRBV25-1 to TRBJ1-6; maybe TRBD1 (5 bases). Germline assignment: CDR1 MGHDK and CDR2 SYGVNS. CDR3 size: 15 residues. Trimming took off 1 base at V and 10 bases at J, with 14 bases between the two ends. The CDR3 region is CASSESQEAGSPLHF. For the CDR3, the DNA is TGTGCCAGCAGTGAATCGCAGGAAGCAGGGTCACCCCTCCACTTT.

About this clone: Within the sample, other DNA sequences also encode this same CDR3. The genes are TRBV7-2 and TRBJ1-3; D gene unclear. The CDR3 runs 16 residues. The germline V and J ends were trimmed by 0 bases and 1 base, with 10 bases remaining between them. CDR1 SGHTA and CDR2 FQGNSA come from the germline V gene. The CDR3 reads CASSLARGSSGNTIYF. The CDR3 coding sequence is TGTGCCAGCAGCTTAGCTCGCGGATCTTCTGGAAACACCATATATTTT.

The rearrangement links TRBV24-1 to TRBJ2-5; D unresolved. Per the germline V gene, CDR1 is KGHDR and CDR2 is SFDVKD. V lost 4 bases and J lost 6, with 17 bases in between. The CDR3 is 15 amino acids. CDR3 bases: TGTGCCACCAGTGACCCCTCTTTAGGTCCGAAGACCCAGTACTTC. It encodes CATSDPSLGPKTQYF.

The sample holds a few counts of this clone. The gene calls are TRBV7-9 and TRBJ1-5; the match to TRBD1 covers 7 bases. Germline V gene sequence: CDR1 SEHNR, CDR2 FQNEAQ (reference sequence). This CDR3 contains 14 residues. V was pared by 1 base and J by 7 bases, with 4 bases of the junction left unmatched. CDR3 bases: TGTGCCAGCAGCTTAGAGGACAGGATCCAGCCCCAGCATTTT. This translates into CASSLEDRIQPQHF.

The chain links TRBV30 to TRBJ2-1; no clear D gene. CDR1 and CDR2 from the germline V gene are GTSNPN and SVGIG (reference sequence). V gave up 2 bases and J gave up 0 bases, with 5 bases separating them. This CDR3 contains 13 residues. CDR3 sequence: CAWSTGSYNEQFF. CDR3 nucleotides: TGTGCCTGGAGTACCGGCTCCTACAATGAGCAGTTCTTC.

V and J are TRBV5-1 and TRBJ1-2, with 8 nucleotides matching TRBD1. Per germline, CDR1 SGHRS and CDR2 YFSETQ. J was trimmed by 0 bases and V by 6 bases; bases with no gene match: 13. The CDR3 covers 17 residues. This CDR3 reads CASTVNPDRGPNYGYTF. The CDR3 DNA reads as TGCGCCAGCACCGTGAACCCCGACAGGGGACCTAACTATGGCTACACCTTC. The full variable domain, completed using reference TRBV5-1 and TRBJ1-2, is KAGVTQTPRYLIKTRGQQVTLSCSPISGHRSVSWYQQTPGQGLQFLFEYFSETQRNKGNFPGRFSGRQFSNSRSEMNVSTLELGDSALYLCASTVNPDRGPNYGYTFGSGTRLTVV.

V is TRBV2 and J is TRBJ2-7; TRBD1 might be the D (5 bases). The V gene lost 7 bases and the J gene lost 3 bases, with 16 bases spanning the gap. The CDR3 has 14 residues. Looked up from germline, CDR1 is SNHLY and CDR2 is FYNNEI. CDR3 nucleotides: TGTGCCAGCATGAGGAGACAGAAAGTCTACGAGCAGTACTTC. Translation: CASMRRQKVYEQYF.

This sequence joins TRBV25-1 and TRBJ2-7; D ambiguous. The CDR3 is 13 residues long. The germline CDR1 and CDR2 sequences are MGHDK and SYGVNS. V lost 5 bases and J 7 bases, leaving 15 bases between the germline ends. The CDR3 sequence is CASSPGSLREQYF. The CDR3, as DNA: TGTGCCAGCAGTCCCGGGTCTCTTAGGGAGCAGTACTTC.

The V gene is TRBV5-4, the J gene TRBJ2-5, with 9 bases lining up with TRBD2. This CDR3 spans 13 amino acids. Unmatched junction bases numbered 3, after V lost 7 bases and J lost 2 bases. The V gene's germline CDR1 is SGHNT and CDR2 YYREEE (reference sequence). The CDR3 reads CASGLAGQETQYF. The DNA for the CDR3 is TGTGCCAGCGGGCTAGCGGGGCAAGAGACCCAGTACTTC.

This clone was counted only a few times. The chain has TRBV6-5 and TRBJ1-2; TRBD1 aligns across 7 bases. Per the germline V gene, CDR1 is MNHEY and CDR2 is SVGAGI. V lost 2 bases to trimming and J lost 4 bases; unmatched junction nucleotides: 4. This CDR3 is 14 amino acids long. In nucleotides, the CDR3 is TGTGCCAGCAGTTACCGACAGGGAGGCTATGGCTACACCTTC. Translated: CASSYRQGGYGYTF.

The genes are TRBV4-1 and TRBJ1-2, with TRBD1 identical over 8 bases. The CDR3 covers 15 residues. V dropped 3 bases and J dropped 4; count of bases not matched to a gene: 7. Germline-derived CDR1 and CDR2 are MGHRA and YSYEKL. In nucleotides, the CDR3 is TGCGCCAGCAGCCAGCTCCAGGGGGCGGGCTATGGCTACACCTTC. Protein sequence: CASSQLQGAGYGYTF.

The chain uses TRBV6-1 and TRBJ1-5, with D possibly being TRBD1 (5 bases). Germline loops: CDR1 MNHNS, CDR2 SASEGT. Trimming left V 2 bases short and J 3 bases short, with 14 bases between. CDR3 length equals 16 residues. CDR3 sequence reads: CASSESSAGLNQPQHF. The CDR3 coding sequence is TGTGCCAGCAGTGAATCGTCGGCGGGACTCAATCAGCCCCAGCATTTT.

This chain joins TRBV7-9 and TRBJ2-5, with 12 nucleotides matching TRBD2. The CDR3 totals 16 residues. Germline V gene data show CDR1 as SEHNR and CDR2 as FQNEAQ (reference sequence). The junction had 6 bases not matched to a gene; V was cut back by 5 bases and J by 2 bases. Written as DNA, the CDR3 is TGTGCCAGCAGCCCCGGACTAGCGGGATCTCAAGAGACCCAGTACTTC. Translation gives CASSPGLAGSQETQYF.

This chain joins TRBV5-1 and TRBJ2-3, with 11 bases fitting TRBD1. With 4 bases clipped from V and 6 bases from J, the junction kept 4 bases outside the gene matches. CDR3 length: 14 residues. CDR1 and CDR2 from the germline V gene are SGHRS and YFSETQ. In DNA form, the CDR3 reads TGCGCCAGCAGCCCCGGACAGGGGGCCGATACGCAGTATTTT. Amino acids: CASSPGQGADTQYF.

This chain joins TRBV6-4 and TRBJ1-5; no clear D gene. V was pared by 5 bases and J by 1 base, with 12 bases between. The CDR3 spans 15 residues. CDR1 is MRHNA and CDR2 is SNTAGT in the germline V gene. In DNA form, the CDR3 reads TGTGCCAGCAGTCATCGTCACGTAAGCAATCAGCCCCAGCATTTT. The encoded protein is CASSHRHVSNQPQHF.

The chain has TRBV4-1 and TRBJ1-1; the D is unclear. The CDR3 sequence is 14 residues long. The germline V gene has CDR1 MGHRA and CDR2 YSYEKL. Trimming took off 1 base at V and 5 bases at J, with 11 bases between the two ends. CDR3: CASSQVFGRTEAFF. CDR3 nucleotides: TGCGCCAGCAGCCAAGTTTTTGGGAGAACTGAAGCTTTCTTT.

The chain employs TRBV2 and TRBJ2-4; 7 nucleotides match TRBD2. Germline CDR1 and CDR2: SNHLY and FYNNEI. This CDR3 region has 15 residues. The J segment lost 3 bases and the V segment lost 1 base, leaving 3 bases of the junction unmatched. The CDR3 bases are TGTGCCAGCAGTGAAGAACTAGCGAGCAAAAACATTCAGTACTTC. The encoded protein is CASSEELASKNIQYF.

The V and J genes are TRBV24-1 and TRBJ1-5; no definite D call. Germline V CDR1 and CDR2: KGHDR, SFDVKD. Trimming pared 5 bases from V and 4 bases from J, leaving 14 bases between. CDR3 length: 15 residues. Written as DNA, the CDR3 is TGTGCCACCAGTGGCCCCGGAGCCGTTAATCAGCCCCAGCATTTT. Translated, it gives CATSGPGAVNQPQHF.

V usage is TRBV6-2 or TRBV6-3 and J usage is TRBJ2-1, with a tentative D call TRBD2 (5 bases). The germline CDR1 and CDR2 sequences are MNHEY and SVGEGT. The CDR3 sequence is 12 residues long. Trimming left V 5 bases short and J 12 bases short, with 14 bases between. The CDR3 sequence: CASSQRRDGQFF. CDR3 in DNA: TGTGCCAGCAGTCAGAGACGGGATGGGCAGTTCTTC.

The chain couples TRBV2 to TRBJ1-3; D ambiguous. From germline, CDR1 is SNHLY and CDR2 FYNNEI. The CDR3 has 14 amino acids. The V and J ends lost 3 bases and 11 bases respectively, with 17 bases between them. In DNA, the CDR3 is TGTGCCAGCAGTGATAGCGGTTCCGGCCGGGCCATATATTTT. Encoded protein: CASSDSGSGRAIYF.

The chain links TRBV6-1 to TRBJ1-3, with D uncertain. The CDR3 is made up of 16 amino acids. Germline V CDR1 and CDR2: MNHNS, SASEGT. V was shortened by 2 bases and J by 0 bases, with 11 bases between the two germline ends. The CDR3 DNA follows: TGTGCCAGCAGTGAATATGGAGCTCACTCTGGAAACACCATATATTTT. Protein: CASSEYGAHSGNTIYF.

This clone was recorded only once. This chain links TRBV19 with TRBJ1-1; TRBD1 agrees at 9 bases. V shed 6 bases and J 3 bases; nucleotides not matched to a gene: 5. CDR1 and CDR2 from the germline V gene are LNHDA and SQIVND (reference sequence). The CDR3 has 14 amino acids. CDR3 in DNA: TGTGCCAGTAGCCTCCGGGACAGGGACACTGAAGCTTTCTTT. This translates into CASSLRDRDTEAFF.

The CDR3 protein is CASTSGRWGSGELFF. The CDR3 bases are TGTGCCAGTACCTCGGGACGGTGGGGCTCCGGGGAGCTGTTTTTT. The rearrangement uses TRBV19 and TRBJ2-2; D possibly matches TRBD1 or TRBD2 (5 bases each). The CDR3 totals 15 residues. From germline, CDR1 is LNHDA and CDR2 SQIVND (reference sequence). Trimming took off 7 bases at V and 6 bases at J, with 18 bases between the two ends.

The chain combines TRBV5-1 with TRBJ1-2; 9 bases align to TRBD1. This CDR3 has 16 amino acids. Germline assignment: CDR1 SGHRS and CDR2 YFSETQ. J lost 8 bases, V lost 4 bases, and 15 bases had no gene match. The CDR3 region is CASSPTGNRGLEGYTF. CDR3 in DNA: TGCGCCAGCAGCCCAACGGGGAACAGGGGGCTTGAGGGCTACACCTTC.

This sequence joins TRBV20-1 and TRBJ1-1; D is perhaps TRBD1 (6 bases). This CDR3 spans 11 amino acids. Per germline, CDR1 DFQATT and CDR2 SNEGSKA (reference sequence). Between the trimmed V and J ends, which lost 0 bases and 10 bases, there was a span of 9 bases. The CDR3, as DNA: TGCAGTGCTAGAGATGGGGGCCTAGCTTTCTTT. Protein product: CSARDGGLAFF.

The rearrangement joins TRBV7-2 to TRBJ2-1; 10 bases are a match to TRBD1. The CDR3 extends over 17 amino acids. J was trimmed by 5 bases and V by 3 bases; bases with no gene match: 10. CDR1 and CDR2 (germline): SGHTA, FQGNSA. The CDR3 reads CASSFLRGQGFDNEQFF. The CDR3 coding sequence is TGTGCCAGCAGCTTTCTGAGGGGACAGGGGTTCGACAATGAGCAGTTCTTC.

The V and J genes are TRBV7-9 and TRBJ2-5; 7 bases match TRBD2. The J segment lost 4 bases and the V segment lost 5 bases, leaving 7 bases of the junction unmatched. Germline V gene sequence: CDR1 SEHNR, CDR2 FQNEAQ (reference sequence). This CDR3 is built from 14 residues. The CDR3 spells CASSLGLVGETQYF. DNA of the CDR3: TGTGCCAGCAGCCTTGGACTAGTCGGAGAGACCCAGTACTTC.